Shown below are 14 T cell receptor beta chains from a single sample sequenced in a study of blood T cell repertoires in COVID-19. Assay: immunoSEQ multiplex PCR; the TCRdb copy retains only in-frame clones and omits some. This table has 230,000 or so clones, roughly 85% appearing once. Sequencing was done on a sample of PBMCs or T cells enriched from blood (not recorded which). The origin of the receptors is a woman aged 40 to 50 with acute COVID-19.

The chain recombines TRBV28 with TRBJ1-3; D not certain. This CDR3 is 15 amino acids long. Trimming stripped 7 bases from V and 0 bases from J, with 13 bases between. The germline V gene has CDR1 MDHEN and CDR2 SYDVKM. DNA for the CDR3: TGTGCCAGCACTTTCAGCGCCCACTCTGGAAACACCATATATTTT. This encodes CASTFSAHSGNTIYF.

This clone was detected once. J is TRBJ1-3 and V is TRBV2, with 11 bases aligning to TRBD1. This CDR3 spans 15 amino acids. Germline CDR1 and CDR2: SNHLY and FYNNEI. The trim removed 6 bases at V and 4 bases at J, leaving 5 bases unmatched. The CDR3 spells CASSGQGARGNTIYF. Here the CDR3 DNA reads TGTGCCAGCAGCGGACAGGGGGCGAGAGGAAACACCATATATTTT.

V usage is TRBV6-2 or TRBV6-3 and J usage is TRBJ1-2; tentative D call: TRBD1 (5 bases). The CDR3 totals 18 residues. The germline gives CDR1 MNHEY, CDR2 SVGEGT. Trimming shortened V by 0 bases and J by 4 bases, and 21 bases separated the two germline ends. CDR3 nucleotides: TGTGCCAGCAGTTACTCCAACCCTGGGAACAGGCGATCCTATGGCTACACCTTC. It specifies CASSYSNPGNRRSYGYTF.

This clone was recorded only once. Its ends do not fully match the called genes, so a read error is possible. The rearrangement links TRBV2 to TRBJ1-4; no clear D gene. The CDR3 length is 14 residues. The V gene's germline CDR1 is SNHLY and CDR2 FYNNEI. CDR3 in amino acids: CASRQAGTDEKLFF. The CDR3 DNA follows: TGTGCCAGCAGGCAAGCGGGAACTGATGAAAAACTGTTTTTT.

The V and J genes are TRBV11-2 and TRBJ2-5; 10 bases align to TRBD2. The V gene end was trimmed by 2 bases and the J gene end by 4 bases; junction bases not matched to a gene: 7. The V gene's germline CDR1 is SGHAT and CDR2 FQNNGV. The CDR3 sequence is 16 residues long. CDR3 in amino acids: CASSLNPSGGSETQYF. The CDR3 DNA reads as TGTGCCAGCAGCTTAAATCCTAGCGGGGGTTCAGAGACCCAGTACTTC.

The gene calls are TRBV18 and TRBJ2-6; D is ambiguous. Germline values: CDR1 KGHSH, CDR2 LQKENI. V was shortened by 3 bases and J by 2 bases, with 8 bases between the two germline ends. The CDR3 spans 15 residues. The CDR3 loop is CASSPYEPGANVLTF. Here the CDR3 DNA reads TGTGCCAGCTCACCCTATGAGCCTGGGGCCAACGTCCTGACTTTC. Combining the CDR3 with reference TRBV18 and TRBJ2-6 gives the whole variable domain NAGVMQNPRHLVRRRGQEARLRCSPMKGHSHVYWYRQLPEEGLKFMVYLQKENIIDESGMPKERFSAEFPKEGPSILRIQQVVRGDSAAYFCASSPYEPGANVLTFGAGSRLTVL.

The chain couples TRBV6-9 to TRBJ1-5; D gene ambiguous. CDR1 is MNHGY and CDR2 is SVAAGI in the germline V gene. The V and J ends lost 3 bases and 3 bases respectively, with 9 bases between them. The CDR3 is 14 amino acids. CDR3 coding DNA: TGTGCCAGCAGTTACGAGGCAGCCAATCAGCCCCAGCATTTT. Translation gives CASSYEAANQPQHF.

J is TRBJ1-2 and V is TRBV2; the match to TRBD1 covers 7 bases. Germline CDR1 is SNHLY and CDR2 is FYNNEI. The CDR3 length is 13 residues. Trimming cost V 7 bases and J 4 bases; bases outside gene matches: 6. The CDR3 bases are TGTGCCAGCATGACAGGGCTCGCCTATGGCTACACCTTC. Protein: CASMTGLAYGYTF. Variable domain in full (rest from reference TRBV2 and TRBJ1-2): EPEVTQTPSHQVTQMGQEVILRCVPISNHLYFYWYRQILGQKVEFLVSFYNNEISEKSEIFDDQFSVERPDGSNFTLKIRSTKLEDSAMYFCASMTGLAYGYTFGSGTRLTVV.

The chain joins TRBV6-1 to TRBJ1-4; tentatively, D is TRBD1 (5 bases). CDR1 MNHNS and CDR2 SASEGT come from the germline V gene. V lost 1 base and J 7 bases, leaving 19 bases between the germline ends. This CDR3 contains 17 residues. The CDR3 reads CASSEVRGRVQGEKLFF. In DNA form, the CDR3 reads TGTGCCAGCAGTGAAGTCCGGGGGAGGGTGCAGGGTGAAAAACTGTTTTTT.

The rearrangement uses TRBV7-2 and TRBJ1-2; D uncertain. Germline-derived CDR1 and CDR2 are SGHTA and FQGNSA. V shed 5 bases and J shed 4 bases, with 14 bases lying between them. The CDR3 is 14 amino acids. DNA for the CDR3: TGTGCCAGCAGCAGCGCGCACGGTATCTATGGCTACACCTTC. Residues: CASSSAHGIYGYTF.

The chain employs TRBV3-1 (or the pseudogene TRBV3-2) and TRBJ2-1; the match to TRBD1 covers 9 bases. From germline, CDR1 is LGHDT and CDR2 YNNKEL (reference sequence). Losses at the gene ends were 5 bases for V and 4 bases for J; bases not matched to a gene: 12. The CDR3 totals 17 residues. The CDR3, as DNA: TGTGCCAGCAGCGTCGCCGGGACAGGGTCCTCTTACAATGAGCAGTTCTTC. Its translation: CASSVAGTGSSYNEQFF.

The CDR3 DNA follows: TGTGCCAGCAGCCAAGATTACGGCGGTAACTATGGCTACACCTTC. It translates to CASSQDYGGNYGYTF. V and J are TRBV3-1 (or the pseudogene TRBV3-2) and TRBJ1-2; D uncertain. Germline values: CDR1 LGHDT, CDR2 YNNKEL (reference sequence). The V gene lost 0 bases and the J gene lost 1 base, with 9 bases spanning the gap. This CDR3 has 15 residues.

This rearrangement joins TRBV13 to TRBJ2-2; 8 bases fit TRBD1. The CDR3 is 11 residues long. Germline trimming cut 6 bases from V and 13 bases from J; bases unmatched to any gene: 4. Germline V gene lookup returns CDR1 PRHDT and CDR2 FYEKMQ (reference sequence). CDR3 amino acids: CASSTGGRLFF. The DNA of the CDR3 is TGTGCCAGCAGTACAGGGGGACGGCTGTTTTTT.

This CDR3 reads CASSLDGTGATGELFF. The CDR3 bases are TGTGCCAGCAGCTTGGACGGGACAGGCGCCACCGGGGAGCTGTTTTTT. The gene calls are TRBV5-4 and TRBJ2-2; TRBD1 agrees at 8 bases. Germline loops: CDR1 SGHNT, CDR2 YYREEE (reference sequence). With 0 bases clipped from V and 4 bases from J, the junction kept 5 bases outside the gene matches. This CDR3 region has 16 residues.